This TCR beta chain came from a study of blood T cells in healthy people across ages. Whenever a sample was processed, at least 6 million PBMCs were isolated. Remarks on this clonotype: Its antigen is as yet unknown.

Study-wide results and caveats: CMV status of donors was unknown, possibly confounding expanded clonotype changes.

Alongside a J-beta primer mix, a sample-barcoded 5' primer served in a second PCR lasting about 6 to 11 cycles. Individual samples furnished no less than 2.5 million CDR3-containing paired-end reads apiece. TCRdb re-called the 5' RACE reads through MiXCR, storing one row per CDR3 protein. The table has over 300,000 distinct CDR3 sequences, approximately 51% seen once. Sequencing was done on a sample of blood. This TCR was sampled from a man aged 60-69 years in good health.

CDR3 nucleotides: TGTGCCAGCAGGCCAGGGCGGGCCTATACGCAGTATTTT. Translated: CASRPGRAYTQYF. The rearrangement joins TRBV7-6 to TRBJ2-3; D assignment may be TRBD1 or TRBD2 (5 bases each). Trimming shortened V by 6 bases and J by 7 bases, and 14 bases separated the two germline ends. The CDR3 covers 13 residues. Germline-derived CDR1 and CDR2 are SGHVS and FNYEAQ.